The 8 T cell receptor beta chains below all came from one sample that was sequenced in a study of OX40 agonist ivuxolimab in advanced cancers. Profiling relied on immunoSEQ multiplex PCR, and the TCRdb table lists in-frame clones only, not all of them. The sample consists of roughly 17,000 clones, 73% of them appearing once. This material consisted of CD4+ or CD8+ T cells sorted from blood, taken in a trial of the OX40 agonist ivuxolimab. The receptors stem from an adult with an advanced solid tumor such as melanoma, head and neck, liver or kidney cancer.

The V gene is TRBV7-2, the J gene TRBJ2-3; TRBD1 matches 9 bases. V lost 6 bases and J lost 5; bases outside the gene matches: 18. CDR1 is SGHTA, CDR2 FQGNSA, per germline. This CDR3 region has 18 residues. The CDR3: CASSRRVTRTGVEDTQYF. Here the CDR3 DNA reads TGTGCCAGCAGTCGGAGGGTGACCCGGACAGGGGTTGAAGATACGCAGTATTTT.

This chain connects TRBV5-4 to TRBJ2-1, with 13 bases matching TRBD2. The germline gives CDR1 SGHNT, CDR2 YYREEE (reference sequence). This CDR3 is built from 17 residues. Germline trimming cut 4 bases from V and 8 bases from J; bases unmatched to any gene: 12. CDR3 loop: CASSGWTSGRPKDEQFF. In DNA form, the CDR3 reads TGTGCCAGCAGCGGATGGACTAGCGGGAGACCCAAGGATGAGCAGTTCTTC.

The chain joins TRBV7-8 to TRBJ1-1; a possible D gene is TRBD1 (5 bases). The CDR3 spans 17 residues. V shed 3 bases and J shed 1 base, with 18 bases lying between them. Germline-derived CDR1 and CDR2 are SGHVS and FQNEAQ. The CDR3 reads CASSFPTASVGNTEAFF. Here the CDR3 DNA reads TGTGCCAGCAGCTTTCCGACAGCAAGTGTTGGGAACACTGAAGCTTTCTTT.

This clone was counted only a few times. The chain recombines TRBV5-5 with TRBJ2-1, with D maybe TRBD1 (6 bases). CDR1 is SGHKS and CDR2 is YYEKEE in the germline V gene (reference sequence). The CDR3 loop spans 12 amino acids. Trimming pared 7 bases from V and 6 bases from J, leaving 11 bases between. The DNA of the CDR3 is TGTGCCAGCGTTTTCAGGGGCAATGAGCAGTTCTTC. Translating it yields CASVFRGNEQFF.

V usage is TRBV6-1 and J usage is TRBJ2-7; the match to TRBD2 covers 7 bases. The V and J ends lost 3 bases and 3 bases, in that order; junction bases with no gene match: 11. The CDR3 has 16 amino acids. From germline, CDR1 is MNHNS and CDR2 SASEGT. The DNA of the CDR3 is TGTGCCAGCAGTGAGGGACTGAGCGGGGCTCTCTACGAGCAGTACTTC. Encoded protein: CASSEGLSGALYEQYF.

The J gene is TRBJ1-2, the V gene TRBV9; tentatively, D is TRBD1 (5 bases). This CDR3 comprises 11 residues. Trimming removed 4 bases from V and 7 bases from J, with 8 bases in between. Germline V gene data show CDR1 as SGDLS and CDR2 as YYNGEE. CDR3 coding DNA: TGTGCCAGCAGCTTGAGGGGTGGCTACACCTTC. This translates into CASSLRGGYTF.

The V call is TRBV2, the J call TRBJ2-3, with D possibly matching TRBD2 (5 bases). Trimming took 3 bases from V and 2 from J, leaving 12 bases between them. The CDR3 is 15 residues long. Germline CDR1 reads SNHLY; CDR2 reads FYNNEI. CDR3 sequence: CASSDGVGLTDTQYF. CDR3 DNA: TGTGCCAGCAGTGACGGGGTAGGGCTCACAGATACGCAGTATTTT.

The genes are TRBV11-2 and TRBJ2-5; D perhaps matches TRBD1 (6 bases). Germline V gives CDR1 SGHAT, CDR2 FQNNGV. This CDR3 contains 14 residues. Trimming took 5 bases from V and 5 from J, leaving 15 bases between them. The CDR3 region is CASSPGAPRETQYF. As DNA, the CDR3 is TGTGCCAGCAGCCCAGGGGCGCCCCGGGAGACCCAGTACTTC.